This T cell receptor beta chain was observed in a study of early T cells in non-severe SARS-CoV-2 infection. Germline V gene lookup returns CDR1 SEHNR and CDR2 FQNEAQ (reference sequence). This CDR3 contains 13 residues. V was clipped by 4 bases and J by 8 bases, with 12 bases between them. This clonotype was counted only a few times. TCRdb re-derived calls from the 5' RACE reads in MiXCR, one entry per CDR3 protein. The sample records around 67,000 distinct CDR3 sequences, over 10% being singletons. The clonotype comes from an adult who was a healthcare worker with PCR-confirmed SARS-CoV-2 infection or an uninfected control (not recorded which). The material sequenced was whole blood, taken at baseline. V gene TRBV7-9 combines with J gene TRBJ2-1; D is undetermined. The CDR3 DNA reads TGTGCCAGCAGCTCAGGCTTTGACGATGAGCAGTTCTTC. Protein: CASSSGFDDEQFF.